This T cell receptor beta chain is drawn from a study of cytomegalovirus exposure and HLA in healthy donors. Study background: Tens of millions of unique TCR sequences came from HLA-typed donors in an early release.

The germline CDR1 and CDR2 sequences are SGHNT and YYREEE (reference sequence). CDR3 length: 15 amino acids. Trimming at V came to 4 bases and at J to 4 bases, leaving 8 bases not matched to a gene. The count of this clone is one. The antigen is unknown. Findings of the study overall: A previous analysis found most TCR beta V segments productive roughly 87% or roughly 30% of the time. Investigators reported 164 TCR beta chains as tied to cytomegalovirus. According to a later analysis, donors in an Asian-associated ancestry cluster reportedly had fewer N-insertions than the roughly 720-donor mean.

A multiplex PCR was run with 60 Vbeta primers and 13 Jbeta primers. Some clones are missing from TCRdb's copy, which holds only in-frame ones; the method was immunoSEQ multiplex PCR. The data show more than 85,000 clones, with more than 65% seen just once and approximately 8.2% held by the top ten. The specimen was PBMCs. The receptor comes from a man in his forties or fifties in good health and CMV-seropositive. The chain uses TRBV5-4 and TRBJ2-1, with 7 positions matching TRBD2. The CDR3 sequence is CASSRPSGTYNEQFF. The CDR3 nucleotides are TGTGCCAGCAGCCGACCCAGCGGGACTTACAATGAGCAGTTCTTC.